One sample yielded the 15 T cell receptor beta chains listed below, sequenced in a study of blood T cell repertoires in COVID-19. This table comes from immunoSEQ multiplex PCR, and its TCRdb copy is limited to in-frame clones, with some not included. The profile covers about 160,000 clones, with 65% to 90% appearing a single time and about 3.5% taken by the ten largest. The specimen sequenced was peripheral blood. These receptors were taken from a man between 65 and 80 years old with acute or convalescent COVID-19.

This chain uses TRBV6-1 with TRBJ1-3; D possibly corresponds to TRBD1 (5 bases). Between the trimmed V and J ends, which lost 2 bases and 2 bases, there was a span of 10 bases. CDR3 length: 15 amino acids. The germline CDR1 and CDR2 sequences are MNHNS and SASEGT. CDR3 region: CASSEQGGTGNTIYF. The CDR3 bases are TGTGCCAGCAGTGAACAGGGAGGGACTGGAAACACCATATATTTT.

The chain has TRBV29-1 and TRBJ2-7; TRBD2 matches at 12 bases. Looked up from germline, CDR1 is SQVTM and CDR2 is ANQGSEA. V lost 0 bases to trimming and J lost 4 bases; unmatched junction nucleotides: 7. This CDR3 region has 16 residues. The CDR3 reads CSVEDAASGRDYEQYF. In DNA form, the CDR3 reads TGCAGCGTTGAAGATGCGGCTAGCGGGAGGGATTACGAGCAGTACTTC.

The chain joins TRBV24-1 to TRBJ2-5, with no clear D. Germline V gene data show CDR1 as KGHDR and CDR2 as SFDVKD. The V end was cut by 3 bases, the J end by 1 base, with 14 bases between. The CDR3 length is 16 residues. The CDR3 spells CATSDPTTPGQETQYF. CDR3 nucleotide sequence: TGTGCCACCAGTGATCCGACGACTCCCGGCCAAGAGACCCAGTACTTC.

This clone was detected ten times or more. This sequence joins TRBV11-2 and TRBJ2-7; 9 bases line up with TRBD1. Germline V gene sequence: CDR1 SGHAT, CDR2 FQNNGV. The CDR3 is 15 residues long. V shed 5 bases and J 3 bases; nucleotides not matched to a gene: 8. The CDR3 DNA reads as TGTGCCAGCAGCGCCCAGACAGGGGGAGTCTACGAGCAGTACTTC. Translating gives CASSAQTGGVYEQYF.

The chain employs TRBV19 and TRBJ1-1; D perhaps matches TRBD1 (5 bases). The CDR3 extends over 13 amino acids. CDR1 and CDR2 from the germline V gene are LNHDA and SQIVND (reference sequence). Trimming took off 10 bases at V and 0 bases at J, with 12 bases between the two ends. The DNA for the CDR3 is TGTGCCACTGGGGGGTACATGAACACTGAAGCTTTCTTT. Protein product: CATGGYMNTEAFF.

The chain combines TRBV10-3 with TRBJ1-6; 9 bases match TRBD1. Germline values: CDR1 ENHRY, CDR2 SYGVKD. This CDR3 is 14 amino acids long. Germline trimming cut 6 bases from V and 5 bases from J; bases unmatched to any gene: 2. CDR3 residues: CAIRDRGNNSPLHF. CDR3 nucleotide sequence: TGTGCCATCAGGGACAGGGGAAATAATTCACCCCTCCACTTT.

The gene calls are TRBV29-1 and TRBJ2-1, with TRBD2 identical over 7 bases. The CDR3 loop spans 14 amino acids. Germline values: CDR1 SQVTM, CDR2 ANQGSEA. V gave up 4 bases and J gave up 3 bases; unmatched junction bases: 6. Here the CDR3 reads CSVVSREVYNEQFF. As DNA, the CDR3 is TGCAGCGTTGTGAGTCGGGAGGTCTACAATGAGCAGTTCTTC.

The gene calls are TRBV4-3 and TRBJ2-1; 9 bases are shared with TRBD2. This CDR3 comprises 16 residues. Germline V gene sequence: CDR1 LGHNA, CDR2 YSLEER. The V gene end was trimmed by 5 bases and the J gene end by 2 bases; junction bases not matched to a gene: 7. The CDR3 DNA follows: TGCGCCAGCAGCGTAATAGCGGGAGAAACCTACAATGAGCAGTTCTTC. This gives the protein CASSVIAGETYNEQFF.

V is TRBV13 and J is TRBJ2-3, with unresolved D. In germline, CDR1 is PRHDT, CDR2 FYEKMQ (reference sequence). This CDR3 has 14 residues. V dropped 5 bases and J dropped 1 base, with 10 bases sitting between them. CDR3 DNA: TGTGCCAGCAGCCCGTACACCCGCACAGATACGCAGTATTTT. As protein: CASSPYTRTDTQYF.

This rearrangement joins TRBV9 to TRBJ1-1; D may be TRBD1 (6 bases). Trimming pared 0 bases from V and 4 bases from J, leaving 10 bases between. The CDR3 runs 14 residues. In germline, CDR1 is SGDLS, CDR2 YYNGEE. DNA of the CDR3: TGTGCCAGCAGCGTAGTGGGGGCTGGCACTGAAGCTTTCTTT. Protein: CASSVVGAGTEAFF.

CDR3 amino acids: CASSYEGAGTEAFF. As DNA, the CDR3 is TGTGCCAGCAGTTACGAGGGGGCAGGCACTGAAGCTTTCTTT. This chain uses TRBV6-2 or TRBV6-3 with TRBJ1-1; 7 positions agree with TRBD1. V gave up 2 bases and J gave up 4 bases; unmatched junction bases: 4. Germline-derived CDR1 and CDR2 are MNHEY and SVGEGT. CDR3 length: 14 amino acids.

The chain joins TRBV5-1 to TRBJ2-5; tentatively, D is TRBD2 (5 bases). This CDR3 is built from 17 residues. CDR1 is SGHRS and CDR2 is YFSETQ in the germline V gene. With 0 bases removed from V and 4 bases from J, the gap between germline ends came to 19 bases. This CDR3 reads CASSLASQPGSLETQYF. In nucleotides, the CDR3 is TGCGCCAGCAGCTTGGCCAGCCAACCGGGGTCACTAGAGACCCAGTACTTC. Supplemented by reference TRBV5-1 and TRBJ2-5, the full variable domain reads KAGVTQTPRYLIKTRGQQVTLSCSPISGHRSVSWYQQTPGQGLQFLFEYFSETQRNKGNFPGRFSGRQFSNSRSEMNVSTLELGDSALYLCASSLASQPGSLETQYFGPGTRLLVL.

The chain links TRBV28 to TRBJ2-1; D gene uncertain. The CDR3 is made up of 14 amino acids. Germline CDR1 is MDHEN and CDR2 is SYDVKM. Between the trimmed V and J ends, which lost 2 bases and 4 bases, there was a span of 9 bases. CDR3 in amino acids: CASSLAEMYNEQFF. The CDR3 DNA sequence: TGTGCCAGCAGTTTAGCCGAGATGTACAATGAGCAGTTCTTC.

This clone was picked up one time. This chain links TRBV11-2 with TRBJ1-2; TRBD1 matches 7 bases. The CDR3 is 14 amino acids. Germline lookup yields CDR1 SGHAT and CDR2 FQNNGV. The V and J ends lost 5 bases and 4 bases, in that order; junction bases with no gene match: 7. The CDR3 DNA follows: TGTGCCAGCAGCCTCGACAGGGTGGCCTATGGCTACACCTTC. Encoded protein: CASSLDRVAYGYTF.

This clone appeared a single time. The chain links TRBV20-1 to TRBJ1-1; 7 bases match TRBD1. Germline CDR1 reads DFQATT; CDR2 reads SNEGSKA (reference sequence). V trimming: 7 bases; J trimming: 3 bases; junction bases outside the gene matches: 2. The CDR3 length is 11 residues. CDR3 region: CSGDRYTEAFF. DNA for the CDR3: TGCAGTGGGGACAGATACACTGAAGCTTTCTTT.